Presented here are 23 T cell receptor beta chains from one specimen sequenced in a study of cytomegalovirus exposure and HLA in healthy donors. Using immunoSEQ multiplex PCR, the repertoire was profiled, and TCRdb retains in-frame clones only, with some absent. Here the sample spans tens of thousands of clones, approximately 94% being singletons. The sequencing input was PBMCs. These receptors all stem from a man younger than 35 in good health and CMV-seropositive.

The V gene is TRBV7-9, the J gene TRBJ2-2; D may be TRBD2 (5 bases). Trimming took 6 bases from V and 6 from J, leaving 17 bases between them. CDR3 size: 15 residues. The V gene's germline CDR1 is SEHNR and CDR2 FQNEAQ (reference sequence). The CDR3 sequence: CASREVTVRSGELFF. CDR3 DNA sequence: TGTGCCAGCAGGGAGGTCACGGTCCGTTCCGGGGAGCTGTTTTTT.

The chain couples TRBV5-8 to TRBJ2-1, with D perhaps TRBD2 (6 bases). The CDR3 is 15 residues long. Germline V gene lookup returns CDR1 SGHTS and CDR2 YDEGEE. Trimming shortened V by 1 base and J by 8 bases, and 16 bases separated the two germline ends. CDR3 nucleotide sequence: TGTGCCAGCAGCTTGATGCTAGCGAAGAGTGATGAGCAGTTCTTC. Translation gives CASSLMLAKSDEQFF.

This chain links TRBV4-3 with TRBJ2-5; 10 nucleotides line up with TRBD2. Germline CDR1 LGHNA, CDR2 YSLEER. This CDR3 comprises 18 residues. After removal of 1 base from V and 5 bases from J, the junction contained 13 bases not matched to a gene. CDR3 coding DNA: TGCGCCAGCAGCCAAGCGGTGTGGGCTAGCGGGAGTGGGGAGACCCAGTACTTC. It translates to CASSQAVWASGSGETQYF.

The chain is built from TRBV18 and TRBJ2-3, with D possibly matching TRBD1 (5 bases). The CDR3 extends over 16 amino acids. CDR1 is KGHSH and CDR2 is LQKENI in the germline V gene. Deletions cut 1 base from V and 2 bases from J, with 13 bases between. The CDR3 sequence: CASSPRAGFVTDTQYF. The CDR3 DNA follows: TGTGCCAGCTCACCACGGGCAGGGTTTGTCACAGATACGCAGTATTTT.

The rearrangement links TRBV9 to TRBJ2-7; tentatively, D is TRBD1 (6 bases). The CDR3 totals 14 residues. V gave up 0 bases and J gave up 5 bases, with 12 bases separating them. The germline CDR1 and CDR2 sequences are SGDLS and YYNGEE. The CDR3 loop reads CASSVAGRGDEQYF. The CDR3 bases are TGTGCCAGCAGCGTAGCTGGCAGGGGCGACGAGCAGTACTTC.

The CDR3 DNA sequence: TGTGCCAGCTCACCAGTCGCGGGAGGGGTCTACGAGCAGTACTTC. It yields the protein CASSPVAGGVYEQYF. The chain combines TRBV18 with TRBJ2-7; 9 nucleotides line up with TRBD2. CDR3 length: 15 amino acids. The trim removed 2 bases at V and 3 bases at J, leaving 5 bases unmatched. The germline V gene has CDR1 KGHSH and CDR2 LQKENI.

For the CDR3, the DNA is TGTGCCAGCAGTTGGTTGACTAGCGAACCCACAGATACGCAGTATTTT. It codes for CASSWLTSEPTDTQYF. The V gene is TRBV28, the J gene TRBJ2-3; TRBD2 matches at 8 bases. This CDR3 region has 16 residues. The germline gives CDR1 MDHEN, CDR2 SYDVKM. Losses at the gene ends were 4 bases for V and 2 bases for J; bases not matched to a gene: 8.

In its sample, this clone was seen once. V is TRBV6-1 and J is TRBJ1-5; 8 bases map to TRBD1. Germline CDR1 reads MNHNS; CDR2 reads SASEGT. V lost 6 bases and J lost 4; bases outside the gene matches: 5. This CDR3 is 14 amino acids long. CDR3 DNA sequence: TGTGCCAGCAGGCGGGACAGGATGAATCAGCCCCAGCATTTT. It codes for CASRRDRMNQPQHF.

The rearrangement uses TRBV7-2 and TRBJ2-5, with 7 bases aligning to TRBD2. Trimming removed 5 bases from V and 5 bases from J; junction bases left unmatched: 11. Germline CDR1 reads SGHTA; CDR2 reads FQGNSA. The length of the CDR3 is 15 residues. The CDR3 DNA reads TGTGCCAGCAGCCTAGGGGAGGGCCATGTGGAGACCCAGTACTTC. Its protein product is CASSLGEGHVETQYF.

For this clone: The identical CDR3 is also encoded by other nucleotide sequences in the sample. The rearrangement uses TRBV9 and TRBJ2-1; 7 bases match TRBD2. The germline V gene encodes CDR1 SGDLS and CDR2 YYNGEE. The CDR3 sequence is 15 residues long. V shed 0 bases and J 2 bases; nucleotides not matched to a gene: 2. The CDR3 region is CASSVGGRTYNEQFF. The CDR3 bases are TGTGCCAGCAGCGTAGGCGGGAGAACCTACAATGAGCAGTTCTTC.

This chain connects TRBV27 to TRBJ2-7, with 7 bases lining up with TRBD1. Germline loops: CDR1 MNHEY, CDR2 SMNVEV (reference sequence). After removal of 2 bases from V and 4 bases from J, the junction contained 5 bases not matched to a gene. The CDR3 runs to 14 residues. CDR3 DNA sequence: TGTGCCAGCAGTTTACGAGGGACAGAGTACGAGCAGTACTTC. Protein sequence: CASSLRGTEYEQYF.

This clone showed up just once. The J gene is TRBJ1-2, the V gene TRBV30; 8 bases fit TRBD1. The germline V gene encodes CDR1 GTSNPN and CDR2 SVGIG (reference sequence). The V and J ends lost 1 base and 2 bases, in that order; junction bases with no gene match: 3. This CDR3 contains 14 residues. CDR3 DNA sequence: TGTGCCTGGAGTGACAGGGGGAAAAACTATGGCTACACCTTC. It encodes CAWSDRGKNYGYTF.

This chain uses TRBV18 with TRBJ1-4; 7 nucleotides match TRBD1. Trimming cost V 0 bases and J 7 bases; bases outside gene matches: 5. Germline V gives CDR1 KGHSH, CDR2 LQKENI. This CDR3 is built from 15 residues. The CDR3 reads CASSPPDDRAEKLFF. CDR3 DNA sequence: TGTGCCAGCTCACCACCGGATGACAGGGCTGAAAAACTGTTTTTT.

V is TRBV13 and J is TRBJ1-2; 11 nucleotides align to TRBD1. In germline, CDR1 is PRHDT, CDR2 FYEKMQ (reference sequence). V lost 7 bases to trimming and J lost 5 bases; unmatched junction nucleotides: 18. The CDR3 has 18 amino acids. The CDR3 DNA reads as TGTGCCAGCACCTACTTCAACGGACAGGGGGCAAGCGGGTATGGCTACACCTTC. Protein product: CASTYFNGQGASGYGYTF.

This chain uses TRBV27 with TRBJ2-2, with TRBD1 matching 12 bases. The CDR3 loop spans 16 amino acids. Germline V CDR1 and CDR2: MNHEY, SMNVEV (reference sequence). V trimming: 3 bases; J trimming: 4 bases; junction bases outside the gene matches: 3. In DNA form, the CDR3 reads TGTGCCAGCAGTTTCGGGACAGGGGGCATCACCGGGGAGCTGTTTTTT. Protein sequence: CASSFGTGGITGELFF.

The chain employs TRBV28 and TRBJ1-2; 7 nucleotides match TRBD1. This CDR3 has 15 residues. Germline lookup yields CDR1 MDHEN and CDR2 SYDVKM. V shed 6 bases, J shed 8 bases, and the junction held 15 bases outside the gene matches. CDR3 in amino acids: CASSTYTGARQGYTF. In DNA form, the CDR3 reads TGTGCCAGCAGCACCTATACAGGGGCGCGTCAGGGCTACACCTTC.

The chain links TRBV28 to TRBJ2-3, with 7 bases identical to TRBD2. Losses at the gene ends were 3 bases for V and 0 bases for J; bases not matched to a gene: 9. The length of the CDR3 is 17 residues. From germline, CDR1 is MDHEN and CDR2 SYDVKM. CDR3 nucleotide sequence: TGTGCCAGCAGTTTGATAACACTAGCGAGGAGCACAGATACGCAGTATTTT. This gives the protein CASSLITLARSTDTQYF.

V usage is TRBV30 and J usage is TRBJ2-2, with a weak D call TRBD2 (6 bases). The CDR3 extends over 13 amino acids. The germline V and J ends were trimmed by 6 bases and 4 bases, with 12 bases remaining between them. Germline loops: CDR1 GTSNPN, CDR2 SVGIG (reference sequence). The CDR3 region is CACLGLATGELFF. The CDR3 DNA reads TGTGCCTGTCTGGGACTTGCCACCGGGGAGCTGTTTTTT. Based on the CDR3 plus reference TRBV30 and TRBJ2-2, the full variable domain is SQTIHQWPATLVQPVGSPLSLECTVEGTSNPNLYWYRQAAGRGLQLLFYSVGIGQISSEVPQNLSASRPQDRQFILSSKKLLLSDSGFYLCACLGLATGELFFGEGSRLTVL.

This clone was observed a handful of times. The chain carries TRBV4-3 and TRBJ1-4, with TRBD1 matching over 9 bases. Germline V gene lookup returns CDR1 LGHNA and CDR2 YSLEER. V trimming: 1 base; J trimming: 7 bases; junction bases outside the gene matches: 10. The CDR3 has 17 amino acids. This CDR3 is CASSQGELGTGSEKLFF. CDR3 DNA sequence: TGCGCCAGCAGCCAAGGGGAGCTCGGGACAGGGAGTGAAAAACTGTTTTTT.

The chain carries TRBV19 and TRBJ2-7; the D gene is possibly TRBD1 (6 bases). The CDR3 extends over 15 amino acids. Germline V CDR1 and CDR2: LNHDA, SQIVND (reference sequence). With 9 bases removed from V and 0 bases from J, the gap between germline ends came to 18 bases. For the CDR3, the DNA is TGTGCCAGCCGTTTCCGGGACACACTCTCCTACGAGCAGTACTTC. It codes for CASRFRDTLSYEQYF.

V gene TRBV27 combines with J gene TRBJ2-7; 10 bases align to TRBD1. The J segment lost 0 bases and the V segment lost 5 bases, leaving 1 base of the junction unmatched. The CDR3 runs to 14 residues. The germline V gene has CDR1 MNHEY and CDR2 SMNVEV (reference sequence). CDR3 loop: CASSRQGASYEQYF. The CDR3 nucleotides are TGTGCCAGCAGTCGACAGGGGGCCTCCTACGAGCAGTACTTC.

The genes are TRBV19 and TRBJ1-2; D unclear. This CDR3 region has 17 residues. V was cut by 3 bases and J by 2 bases, with 19 bases left in between. Germline values: CDR1 LNHDA, CDR2 SQIVND (reference sequence). The CDR3 DNA sequence: TGTGCCAGTAGTATCGTATCGACAAAGGCCCTGAACTATGGCTACACCTTC. This encodes CASSIVSTKALNYGYTF. Combining the CDR3 with reference TRBV19 and TRBJ1-2 gives the whole variable domain DGGITQSPKYLFRKEGQNVTLSCEQNLNHDAMYWYRQDPGQGLRLIYYSQIVNDFQKGDIAEGYSVSREKKESFPLTVTSAQKNPTAFYLCASSIVSTKALNYGYTFGSGTRLTVV.

The chain uses TRBV28 and TRBJ2-3; 7 bases are a match to TRBD2. Germline assignment: CDR1 MDHEN and CDR2 SYDVKM. This CDR3 has 13 amino acids. V was clipped by 7 bases and J by 14 bases; unmatched bases: 15. The CDR3 sequence: CASTSPGGSSGYF. CDR3 DNA sequence: TGTGCCAGCACCTCCCCGGGCGGGAGCTCCGGGTATTTT.